Sequencing of this TCR beta chain was carried out in a study of memory CD4+ T cells and cytomegalovirus serostatus. Overall study context: This sample comes from healthy Belgian adults, under 10 CMV seropositive, under 25 seronegative.

Germline V gene sequence: CDR1 MGHRA, CDR2 YSYEKL. The CDR3 has 18 residues. The germline V and J ends were trimmed by 2 bases and 5 bases, with 19 bases remaining between them. The sort gate was single viable CD3+CD4+CD8-CD45RO+ cells for memory CD4+ T cells. Original analysis: After removing out-of-frame reads, under 2.5 million distinct TCRbeta sequences remained. Libraries were prepared by immunoSEQ multiplex PCR; TCRdb keeps only in-frame clonotypes and omits some of them. That table furnishes V, J and clone size, whereas the DNA furnished D and trimming. The sample holds around 76,000 clones; 60% to 80% are singletons and the top ten take 2.6%.

This clonotype was sampled from an adult in good health and CMV-seropositive. Sequenced material: memory CD4+ T cells from blood. The chain combines TRBV4-1 with TRBJ2-6, with TRBD2 as a possible D gene (7 bases). The CDR3 DNA reads TGCGCCAGCAGCCAATCTCGACAGGCGGGGGTCAGGGCCAACGTCCTGACTTTC. This translates into CASSQSRQAGVRANVLTF.